Listed here are 11 T cell receptor beta chains from one sample, sequenced in a study of blood T cell repertoires in COVID-19. Profiled with immunoSEQ multiplex PCR; TCRdb holds only in-frame clones, not every one. The table lists 250,000 to 350,000 clones, about nine tenths of them singletons, with less than 3% in the top ten. Sequenced sample: peripheral blood. The source of these receptors is a woman aged 25 to 45 with active or convalescent COVID-19.

This chain links TRBV5-1 with TRBJ2-3, with D hard to call. This CDR3 has 13 amino acids. The germline V gene encodes CDR1 SGHRS and CDR2 YFSETQ. Trimming removed 0 bases at V and 5 bases at J, with 7 bases between. The CDR3 DNA follows: TGCGCCAGCAGCTTGGTGCCAGGAGATACGCAGTATTTT. It specifies CASSLVPGDTQYF.

There are a few counts of this clone. The chain uses TRBV10-3 and TRBJ2-5, with D maybe TRBD1 (6 bases). The CDR3 is 16 amino acids. The V end was cut by 2 bases, the J end by 4 bases, with 17 bases between. Looked up from germline, CDR1 is ENHRY and CDR2 is SYGVKD. The CDR3 coding sequence is TGTGCCATCAGTGAGAGTGGTAGGGTAGGGGGAGAGACCCAGTACTTC. Amino acid sequence: CAISESGRVGGETQYF.

The chain employs TRBV18 and TRBJ1-2; a possible D gene is TRBD1 (5 bases). The length of the CDR3 is 15 residues. V gave up 0 bases and J gave up 3 bases, with 11 bases separating them. The germline gives CDR1 KGHSH, CDR2 LQKENI. The CDR3 region is CASSPPEGAHYGYTF. The DNA of the CDR3 is TGTGCCAGCTCACCACCGGAAGGGGCCCACTATGGCTACACCTTC. The full variable domain, completed using reference TRBV18 and TRBJ1-2, is NAGVMQNPRHLVRRRGQEARLRCSPMKGHSHVYWYRQLPEEGLKFMVYLQKENIIDESGMPKERFSAEFPKEGPSILRIQQVVRGDSAAYFCASSPPEGAHYGYTFGSGTRLTVV.

Remarks on this clone: Other DNA sequences of this sample code for an identical CDR3. The chain employs TRBV18 and TRBJ1-1; a weak D match, TRBD1 (6 bases). Trimming removed 3 bases from V and 2 bases from J, with 13 bases in between. The V gene's germline CDR1 is KGHSH and CDR2 LQKENI. The CDR3 covers 15 residues. The CDR3 DNA is TGTGCCAGCTCACCCCCTGGACAGATTAACACTGAAGCTTTCTTT. Translating it yields CASSPPGQINTEAFF.

This chain uses TRBV24-1 with TRBJ2-3; 7 bases map to TRBD2. This CDR3 is built from 15 residues. The V and J ends lost 5 bases and 1 base, in that order; junction bases with no gene match: 5. From germline, CDR1 is KGHDR and CDR2 SFDVKD. CDR3 loop: CATSGEGMRTDTQYF. CDR3 coding DNA: TGTGCCACCAGTGGGGAGGGTATGCGCACAGATACGCAGTATTTT.

The gene calls are TRBV28 and TRBJ1-2, with 8 nucleotides matching TRBD1. The length of the CDR3 is 14 residues. Germline V gene data show CDR1 as MDHEN and CDR2 as SYDVKM. Losses at the gene ends were 6 bases for V and 4 bases for J; bases not matched to a gene: 7. The CDR3 nucleotides read TGTGCCAGCAGCCCTGGACAGGGAGTCTATGGCTACACCTTC. Its protein product is CASSPGQGVYGYTF.

This chain uses TRBV6-1 with TRBJ1-6; TRBD1 agrees at 7 bases. The CDR3 extends over 18 amino acids. V was pared by 4 bases and J by 9 bases, with 18 bases of the junction left unmatched. Germline V gene sequence: CDR1 MNHNS, CDR2 SASEGT. This chain's CDR3 is CASSVGPLTGYGSSPLHF. The CDR3 coding sequence is TGTGCCAGCAGTGTCGGACCCTTGACAGGGTATGGGTCTTCACCCCTCCACTTT.

The chain joins TRBV30 to TRBJ1-2; D is uncertain. Trimming cost V 3 bases and J 5 bases, with 16 bases left between them. Germline V gene lookup returns CDR1 GTSNPN and CDR2 SVGIG (reference sequence). The CDR3 sequence is 14 residues long. The CDR3 sequence: CAWSLMLRDYGYTF. The CDR3 DNA reads as TGTGCCTGGAGCCTGATGCTTCGCGATTATGGCTACACCTTC. Full variable domain (outside the CDR3, taken from reference TRBV30 and TRBJ1-2): SQTIHQWPATLVQPVGSPLSLECTVEGTSNPNLYWYRQAAGRGLQLLFYSVGIGQISSEVPQNLSASRPQDRQFILSSKKLLLSDSGFYLCAWSLMLRDYGYTFGSGTRLTVV.

The chain joins TRBV16 to TRBJ1-6, with D unresolved. Germline V gives CDR1 KGHSY, CDR2 FQNENV. CDR3 length equals 15 residues. The V end was cut by 2 bases, the J end by 5 bases, with 10 bases between. The CDR3 spells CASSQGLADNSPLHF. The CDR3, as DNA: TGTGCCAGCAGCCAAGGTTTGGCGGATAATTCACCCCTCCACTTT.

The chain uses TRBV9 and TRBJ2-1; D perhaps matches TRBD2 (7 bases). The V end was cut by 1 base, the J end by 5 bases, with 19 bases between. The CDR3 consists of 17 residues. CDR1 is SGDLS and CDR2 is YYNGEE in the germline V gene. The CDR3 region has the DNA TGTGCCAGCAGCGTACCCAGAGGAGGGGGGGCCCACAATGAGCAGTTCTTC. Its protein product is CASSVPRGGGAHNEQFF.

This chain uses TRBV7-9 with TRBJ1-1, with D possibly being TRBD1 (5 bases). Germline CDR1 reads SEHNR; CDR2 reads FQNEAQ (reference sequence). The CDR3 covers 14 residues. V was clipped by 3 bases and J by 6 bases, with 14 bases between them. CDR3 in DNA: TGTGCCAGCAGCTTTGGACATTCGAAGTCTGAAGCTTTCTTT. Translation: CASSFGHSKSEAFF.